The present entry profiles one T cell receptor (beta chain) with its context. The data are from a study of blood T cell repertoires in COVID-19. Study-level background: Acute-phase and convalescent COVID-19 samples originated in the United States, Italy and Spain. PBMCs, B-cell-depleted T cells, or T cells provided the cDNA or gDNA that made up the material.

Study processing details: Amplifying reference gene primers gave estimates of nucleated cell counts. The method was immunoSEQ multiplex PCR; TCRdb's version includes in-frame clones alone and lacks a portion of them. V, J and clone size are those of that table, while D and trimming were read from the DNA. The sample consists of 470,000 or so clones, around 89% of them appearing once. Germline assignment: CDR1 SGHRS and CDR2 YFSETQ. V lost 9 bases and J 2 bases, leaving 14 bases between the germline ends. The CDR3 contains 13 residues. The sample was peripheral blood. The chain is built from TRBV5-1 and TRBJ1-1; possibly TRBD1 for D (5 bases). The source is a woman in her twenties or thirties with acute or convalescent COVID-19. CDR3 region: CATSWGVNTEAFF. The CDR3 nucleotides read TGCGCCACCTCCTGGGGGGTTAACACTGAAGCTTTCTTT.